This T cell receptor beta chain was recorded in a study of blood T cell repertoires in COVID-19 (dated by TCRdb to 2018 to 2021). Study-wide context: Collaborator samples came from the United States, Italy and Spain and covered acute and convalescent phases of COVID-19. The material from the prospective study consisted of cDNA or gDNA derived from T cells, B-cell-depleted T cells, or PBMCs. The dataset comprised deeply sampled blood TCRbeta repertoires from subjects exposed to, actively infected with, or recovered from COVID-19. A freely available public database, intended as a resource for researchers studying the immune response to SARS-CoV-2, is where the repertoires were released. The samples were drawn from two sources: the first 160 participants of the ongoing ImmuneRACE study, and 1,000 to 1,500 subjects contributed by 6 global collaborators. A de-identified subject ID, COVID-19 status, age in years and sex were almost always included in the sample metadata. HLA class I and class II types, where available, came from metadata supplied by the sample provider rather than from assay-based typing. Study-wide conclusions, independent of this receptor: How much clinical and demographic metadata was included differed by source and by participant, and the metadata was provided uncurated.

TCRbeta CDR3 regions were amplified from genomic DNA using the immunoSEQ Assay, a bias-controlled multiplex PCR. Per the source publication's procedure: Within the assay, amplification of reference gene primers was used to estimate how many nucleated cells each sample contained. To quantify the absolute abundance of each unique TCRbeta CDR3 rearrangement, sequence reads were collapsed and filtered. For each sample, productive Simpson clonality was calculated as the square root of Simpson's diversity index over productive rearrangements. Not all clones reach the TCRdb copy of this immuneACCESS table, which keeps in-frame sequences only. Checked studies attribute under half of the gap to unresolved V genes and leave the rest unexplained. V and J calls and clone size are given by that table; D and trimming were obtained from the DNA. The sample table records more than 200,000 clones; 88% of these occur just once. The ten largest clones capture over 1.5% of the sample.

As for this clone: It lacks a known antigen. No much larger clone is present one base from it, and per-base qualities are unavailable.

Collaborating institutions collected whole blood in K2EDTA tubes following their own protocols. Collaborator samples were shipped for TCRbeta analysis as frozen whole blood, isolated PBMCs, or DNA extracted from either sample type. This receptor was identified in a man aged 65-85 years with acute or convalescent COVID-19. Sequenced input: peripheral blood.

CDR3 sequence: CASSLAPTTGLAEAFF. The DNA sequence is given as TGTGCCAGCAGCTTAGCCCCTACGACAGGGTTGGCTGAAGCTTTCTTT. Recombination joined TRBV7-2 with TRBJ1-1; a stretch of 7 junction bases matches TRBD1. The cysteine opens and the phenylalanine closes a CDR3 of 16 amino acids. Only the CDR3 part of the read is kept: 48 bases, read in frame from the first base. CDR1 SGHTA and CDR2 FQGNSA were looked up in the germline V gene. The germline V end is reduced by 0 bases and the J end by 6 bases; junction bases left unmatched: 10.